This is a list of T cell receptor beta chains from one sample in a study of T cell responses to AZD1222 COVID-19 vaccine. The repertoire was sequenced with immunoSEQ multiplex PCR; TCRdb's copy has only in-frame clones and lacks some. This sample has about 160,000 clones, with 80% to 95% found just once. The source was peripheral blood, collected 28 days after the second AZD1222 dose. These receptors all stem from an adult who received the AZD1222 COVID-19 vaccine. CDR3s include the opening cysteine and the closing phenylalanine or tryptophan. The order of the fields is V gene, CDR3 protein.

V gene: TRBV29-1
CDR3 protein: CSVYRFNYGYTF

V gene: TRBV24-1
CDR3 protein: CATSDPGQGVDEQFF

V gene: TRBV6-6
CDR3 protein: CASSSGTGYYGYTF

V gene: TRBV2
CDR3 protein: CASNQDREKLNEKLFF

V gene: TRBV11-2
CDR3 protein: CASSLGLAGWNYEQYF

V gene: TRBV18
CDR3 protein: CASSPPGTENTGELFF

V gene: TRBV24-1
CDR3 protein: CAIGQGARNQPQHF

V gene: TRBV4-1
CDR3 protein: CASSQEPGPYTF

V gene: TRBV7-9
CDR3 protein: CASSLLVGDTIYF

V gene: TRBV20-1
CDR3 protein: CSASILTASYNSPLHF

V gene: TRBV6-1
CDR3 protein: CASSENAGGLGEQYF

V gene: TRBV27
CDR3 protein: CASSLGGAAQPQHF

V gene: TRBV5-1
CDR3 protein: CASSQDTRNEQFF

V gene: TRBV2
CDR3 protein: CASRRDSYGYTF

V gene: TRBV5-4
CDR3 protein: CASSLRERGEAFF

V gene: TRBV29-1
CDR3 protein: CSGYDRPKETQYF

V gene: TRBV12-3/TRBV12-4
CDR3 protein: CASSPGRNTIYF

V gene: TRBV5-1
CDR3 protein: CASSFEQGDTEAFF

V gene: TRBV19
CDR3 protein: CASSISLPTGNYGYTF

V gene: TRBV12-5
CDR3 protein: CASGFLIPGQNYGYTF

V gene: TRBV9
CDR3 protein: CASTYSPEVEAFF

V gene: TRBV7-8
CDR3 protein: CASSLGGLAGTYEQYF

V gene: TRBV6-4
CDR3 protein: CASSDPSRTYEQYF

V gene: TRBV11-2
CDR3 protein: CASSSDRRELFF

V gene: TRBV15
CDR3 protein: CATSRDPPGGEGDTQYF

V gene: TRBV27
CDR3 protein: CASSRNFYEQYF

V gene: TRBV2
CDR3 protein: CASSAGANVLTF

V gene: TRBV27
CDR3 protein: CASSLDAEGSYEQYF

V gene: TRBV3-1/TRBV3-2
CDR3 protein: CASSQDGGVPYGYTF

V gene: TRBV5-1
CDR3 protein: CASSFSGTQETQYF

V gene: TRBV10-1
CDR3 protein: CASSEGLAGGPYEQYF

V gene: TRBV7-9
CDR3 protein: CASSWGGGPTNYGYTF

V gene: TRBV4-2
CDR3 protein: CASSQASGTSGREETQYF

V gene: TRBV29-1
CDR3 protein: CSVASHNEQFF

V gene: TRBV5-1
CDR3 protein: CASSFWGPGDRGKNEQFF

V gene: TRBV10-3
CDR3 protein: CAIREPGTAETQYF

V gene: TRBV27
CDR3 protein: CASSSRQGLSGNTIYF

V gene: TRBV30
CDR3 protein: CAQARDPMGGYTF

V gene: TRBV7-2
CDR3 protein: CASSFLFGGVYNEQFF

V gene: TRBV25-1
CDR3 protein: CASSDARTGDTGELFF

V gene: TRBV29-1
CDR3 protein: CSVAGAGELFF

V gene: TRBV7-9
CDR3 protein: CASSPPGPTDQPQHF

V gene: TRBV19
CDR3 protein: CASSIVRGQASYEQYF

V gene: TRBV7-6
CDR3 protein: CASSSGTGGGSYNEQFF

V gene: TRBV5-1
CDR3 protein: CASSLNRNTGELFF

V gene: TRBV5-4
CDR3 protein: CASSSPDRGPNSPLHF

V gene: TRBV10-3
CDR3 protein: CAIKAQGSTEAFF

V gene: TRBV6-5
CDR3 protein: CASRANYGYTF

V gene: TRBV27
CDR3 protein: CASGRYEPHTEAFF

V gene: TRBV10-2
CDR3 protein: CASSELRGTRSYEQYF

V gene: TRBV19
CDR3 protein: CASSAIKDSYEQYF

V gene: TRBV5-4
CDR3 protein: CASSLVGGGGNEQFF

V gene: TRBV7-9
CDR3 protein: CASSLGQGTDTQYF